The 21 T cell receptor beta chains below were found in one sample sequenced in a study of T-cell memory formation after mild COVID-19. TCRdb reprocessed the 5' RACE reads via MiXCR and lists one record per CDR3 protein. The profile covers roughly 130,000 distinct CDR3 sequences, with about 6.5% appearing a single time and around 2% taken by the ten largest. The sample was PBMCs or a T cell subset sorted from them (not recorded which). Source of these receptors: an adult woman who had mild COVID-19 (a few samples of this study predate the infection). Cell type and time point are not known.

In its sample, this clonotype was seen a few times. J is TRBJ2-1 and V is TRBV10-3, with 7 bases fitting TRBD1. The CDR3 loop spans 17 amino acids. Trimming removed 5 bases from V and 4 bases from J; junction bases left unmatched: 14. Germline loops: CDR1 ENHRY, CDR2 SYGVKD. This CDR3 reads CAISSQITGASYNEQFF. The CDR3 coding sequence is TGTGCCATCAGTAGCCAGATAACAGGGGCCTCATACAATGAGCAGTTCTTC.

About this clonotype itself: The junction departs from the called germline gene at one end, perhaps through a read error. This chain uses TRBV5-1 with TRBJ2-7; 11 bases align to TRBD2. Germline V CDR1 and CDR2: SGHRS, YFSETQ. The CDR3 extends over 15 amino acids. CDR3 sequence: CAGSWGLADSYEQYF. The CDR3 nucleotides read TGCGCCGGCAGCTGGGGACTAGCGGACTCCTACGAGCAGTACTTC.

This clonotype has only a few counts. V and J are TRBV27 and TRBJ1-2, with D tentatively TRBD1 (5 bases). Germline assignment: CDR1 MNHEY and CDR2 SMNVEV (reference sequence). This CDR3 is built from 12 residues. Deletions cut 6 bases from V and 4 bases from J, with 9 bases between. The chain's CDR3 is CASSAGPYGYTF. For the CDR3, the DNA is TGTGCCAGCAGCGCAGGGCCCTATGGCTACACCTTC.

A few counts support this clonotype. The chain is built from TRBV12-3 or TRBV12-4 and TRBJ2-1, with TRBD2 matching 13 bases. The junction had 5 bases not matched to a gene; V was cut back by 3 bases and J by 15 bases. The CDR3 is made up of 13 amino acids. The CDR3 here is CASSFGLAGAPFF. The CDR3 DNA sequence: TGTGCCAGCAGTTTCGGACTAGCGGGAGCCCCGTTCTTC.

This clonotype has a handful of counts. The CDR3 sequence is CASSGGGPRQAYEQYF. The CDR3 region has the DNA TGTGCCAGCAGCGGCGGGGGGCCCCGGCAAGCCTACGAGCAGTACTTC. The V call is TRBV9, the J call TRBJ2-7; 8 nucleotides agree with TRBD2. V shed 3 bases, J shed 2 bases, and the junction held 10 bases outside the gene matches. The CDR3 has 16 amino acids. Germline-derived CDR1 and CDR2 are SGDLS and YYNGEE.

The table lists this clonotype with many counts. V and J are TRBV5-1 and TRBJ2-1; 8 positions match TRBD2. The J segment lost 5 bases and the V segment lost 4 bases, leaving 8 bases of the junction unmatched. The germline gives CDR1 SGHRS, CDR2 YFSETQ. There are 15 residues in the CDR3. CDR3 DNA sequence: TGCGCCAGCAGCACGTCTAGCGGGCATAACAATGAGCAGTTCTTC. Encoded protein: CASSTSSGHNNEQFF.

This clonotype was seen a few times. The genes are TRBV5-1 and TRBJ2-1, with D maybe TRBD2 (6 bases). Germline lookup yields CDR1 SGHRS and CDR2 YFSETQ. The CDR3 length is 14 residues. V was pared by 4 bases and J by 4 bases, with 12 bases between. CDR3 sequence reads: CASSRGGEYNEQFF. Here the CDR3 DNA reads TGCGCCAGCAGCAGGGGAGGAGAGTACAATGAGCAGTTCTTC. Based on the CDR3 plus reference TRBV5-1 and TRBJ2-1, the full variable domain is KAGVTQTPRYLIKTRGQQVTLSCSPISGHRSVSWYQQTPGQGLQFLFEYFSETQRNKGNFPGRFSGRQFSNSRSEMNVSTLELGDSALYLCASSRGGEYNEQFFGPGTRLTVL.

This clonotype has at least ten counts. This chain uses TRBV12-3 or TRBV12-4 with TRBJ1-1; D is unclear. The V end lost 0 bases, the J end lost 3 bases, and 14 bases lay between the germline ends. CDR3 length equals 16 residues. CDR3 protein: CASSLALWGRDTEAFF. The DNA for the CDR3 is TGTGCCAGCAGTTTAGCGCTTTGGGGTAGGGACACTGAAGCTTTCTTT.

There are a few counts of this clonotype. The V and J genes are TRBV29-1 and TRBJ2-7; D is undetermined. The CDR3 length is 14 residues. Trimming cost V 5 bases and J 2 bases, with 16 bases left between them. CDR1 and CDR2 from the germline V gene are SQVTM and ANQGSEA. The DNA for the CDR3 is TGCAGCGTTAACGGTAAGGACGGAACCTACGAGCAGTACTTC. Translated: CSVNGKDGTYEQYF.

This clonotype occurred many times. The chain couples TRBV5-1 to TRBJ2-7; 8 bases fit TRBD1. Germline V gene lookup returns CDR1 SGHRS and CDR2 YFSETQ. V was clipped by 0 bases and J by 5 bases; unmatched bases: 13. This CDR3 is built from 17 residues. CDR3 amino acids: CASSLALGRQGADEQYF. The DNA of the CDR3 is TGCGCCAGCAGCTTGGCCCTGGGGCGGCAGGGGGCAGACGAGCAGTACTTC.

This clonotype is deemed medium-sized. The chain links TRBV12-3 or TRBV12-4 to TRBJ2-3; TRBD1 matches at 9 bases. CDR3 length: 14 residues. Losses at the gene ends were 8 bases for V and 1 base for J; bases not matched to a gene: 4. The CDR3 coding sequence is TGTGCCAGCCGCCGGACAGGGGGCACAGATACGCAGTATTTT. Translated: CASRRTGGTDTQYF.

This clonotype was observed at least ten times. V usage is TRBV30 and J usage is TRBJ2-5, with D perhaps matching TRBD2 (5 bases). From germline, CDR1 is GTSNPN and CDR2 SVGIG (reference sequence). The CDR3 consists of 13 residues. Between the trimmed V and J ends, which lost 4 bases and 5 bases, there was a span of 14 bases. CDR3 coding DNA: TGTGCCTGGACCCTACTAGTGGCGGAGACCCAGTACTTC. Protein: CAWTLLVAETQYF.

This clonotype was seen a few times. The chain couples TRBV4-2 to TRBJ2-7; no clear D. With 5 bases removed from V and 3 bases from J, the gap between germline ends came to 14 bases. CDR1 LGHNA and CDR2 YNFKEQ come from the germline V gene. There are 14 residues in the CDR3. This CDR3 reads CASSALPLDYEQYF. The CDR3 region has the DNA TGTGCCAGCAGCGCGCTCCCCCTAGACTACGAGCAGTACTTC.

This chain connects TRBV2 to TRBJ2-1; D ambiguous. CDR1 is SNHLY, CDR2 FYNNEI, per germline. CDR3 size: 15 residues. V lost 5 bases, J lost 2 bases, and 13 bases lay in between. CDR3 loop: CASSLDGWTYNEQFF. Here the CDR3 DNA reads TGTGCCAGCAGTTTGGACGGGTGGACCTACAATGAGCAGTTCTTC.

This clonotype was counted between two and nine times. The V call is TRBV29-1, the J call TRBJ2-4; D gene ambiguous. Trimming removed 4 bases at V and 8 bases at J, with 18 bases between. This CDR3 is 14 amino acids long. Germline-derived CDR1 and CDR2 are SQVTM and ANQGSEA. The CDR3 spells CSVGSRALGDIQYF. CDR3 DNA sequence: TGCAGCGTTGGGAGCCGGGCCCTTGGCGACATTCAGTACTTC.

This clonotype was observed a handful of times. This rearrangement joins TRBV6-1 to TRBJ1-1, with TRBD1 as a possible D gene (5 bases). The CDR3 runs 15 residues. Trimming shortened V by 2 bases and J by 1 base, and 11 bases separated the two germline ends. The germline gives CDR1 MNHNS, CDR2 SASEGT. The chain's CDR3 is CASSEPAGANTEAFF. The CDR3 DNA reads as TGTGCCAGCAGTGAACCCGCCGGGGCGAACACTGAAGCTTTCTTT.

The chain employs TRBV3-1 and TRBJ2-7; D is ambiguous. The germline CDR1 and CDR2 sequences are LGHDT and YNNKEL (reference sequence). V shed 1 base and J shed 0 bases, with 7 bases lying between them. The CDR3 sequence is 14 residues long. The CDR3 sequence: CASSQGLSSYEQYF. CDR3 in DNA: TGTGCCAGCAGCCAAGGCCTTAGCTCCTACGAGCAGTACTTC.

This clonotype was observed a few times. The J gene is TRBJ2-1, the V gene TRBV6-6; TRBD1 is a possible D gene (6 bases). Deletions cut 5 bases from V and 9 bases from J, with 8 bases between. The CDR3 length is 11 residues. CDR1 MNHNY and CDR2 SVGAGI come from the germline V gene (reference sequence). CDR3 nucleotides: TGTGCCAGCAGTCAACAGGGTGAGCAGTTCTTC. The encoded protein is CASSQQGEQFF.

The rearrangement joins TRBV20-1 to TRBJ2-5; 10 nucleotides align to TRBD1. Per the germline V gene, CDR1 is DFQATT and CDR2 is SNEGSKA (reference sequence). The CDR3 totals 15 residues. V lost 0 bases, J lost 5 bases, and 6 bases stayed unmatched. The CDR3: CSAREWDRGWETQYF. The CDR3 coding sequence is TGCAGTGCTAGAGAATGGGACAGGGGATGGGAGACCCAGTACTTC.

This clonotype was counted at least ten times. This chain joins TRBV5-1 and TRBJ2-3; 12 nucleotides match TRBD2. V lost 3 bases to trimming and J lost 8 bases; unmatched junction nucleotides: 4. The CDR3 contains 14 residues. The germline CDR1 and CDR2 sequences are SGHRS and YFSETQ. The CDR3 reads CASSSTSGRGTQYF. CDR3 coding DNA: TGCGCCAGCAGCTCGACTAGCGGGAGAGGTACGCAGTATTTT.

The V gene is TRBV2, the J gene TRBJ2-7, with D perhaps matching TRBD1 (6 bases). The germline gives CDR1 SNHLY, CDR2 FYNNEI. Between the trimmed V and J ends, which lost 5 bases and 5 bases, there was a span of 19 bases. This CDR3 region has 15 residues. The CDR3 here is CASSRSFIRGHEQYF. The CDR3 DNA reads TGTGCCAGCAGTCGATCATTCATCAGGGGCCACGAGCAGTACTTC.